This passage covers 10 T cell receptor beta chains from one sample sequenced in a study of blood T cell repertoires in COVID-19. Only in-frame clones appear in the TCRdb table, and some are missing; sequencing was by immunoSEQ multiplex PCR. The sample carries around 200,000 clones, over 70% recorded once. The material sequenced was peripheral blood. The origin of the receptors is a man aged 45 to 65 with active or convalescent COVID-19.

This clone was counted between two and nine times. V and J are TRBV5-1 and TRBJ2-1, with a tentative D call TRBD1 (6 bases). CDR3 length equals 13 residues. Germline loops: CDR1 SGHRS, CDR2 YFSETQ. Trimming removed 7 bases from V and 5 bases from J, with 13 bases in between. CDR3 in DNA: TGCGCCAGCCAGGGGATGTCTCACAATGAGCAGTTCTTC. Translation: CASQGMSHNEQFF. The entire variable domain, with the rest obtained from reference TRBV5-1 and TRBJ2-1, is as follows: KAGVTQTPRYLIKTRGQQVTLSCSPISGHRSVSWYQQTPGQGLQFLFEYFSETQRNKGNFPGRFSGRQFSNSRSEMNVSTLELGDSALYLCASQGMSHNEQFFGPGTRLTVL.

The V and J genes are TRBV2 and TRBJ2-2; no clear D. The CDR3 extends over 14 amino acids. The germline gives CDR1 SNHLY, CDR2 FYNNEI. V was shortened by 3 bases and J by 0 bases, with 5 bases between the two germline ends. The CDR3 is CASSDYSNTGELFF. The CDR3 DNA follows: TGTGCCAGCAGTGACTATTCGAACACCGGGGAGCTGTTTTTT.

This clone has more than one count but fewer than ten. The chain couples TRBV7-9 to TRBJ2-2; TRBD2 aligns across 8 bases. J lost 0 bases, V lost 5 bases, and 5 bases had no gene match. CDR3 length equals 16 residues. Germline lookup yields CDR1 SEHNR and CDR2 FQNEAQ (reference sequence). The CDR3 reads CASSTTSGSNTGELFF. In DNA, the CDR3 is TGTGCCAGCAGCACCACTAGCGGCTCGAACACCGGGGAGCTGTTTTTT.

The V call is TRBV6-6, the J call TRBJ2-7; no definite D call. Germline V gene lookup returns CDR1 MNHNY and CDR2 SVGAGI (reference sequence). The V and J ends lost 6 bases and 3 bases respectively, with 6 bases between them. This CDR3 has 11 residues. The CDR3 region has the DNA TGTGCCAGCAGCTTAGACTACGAGCAGTACTTC. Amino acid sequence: CASSLDYEQYF.

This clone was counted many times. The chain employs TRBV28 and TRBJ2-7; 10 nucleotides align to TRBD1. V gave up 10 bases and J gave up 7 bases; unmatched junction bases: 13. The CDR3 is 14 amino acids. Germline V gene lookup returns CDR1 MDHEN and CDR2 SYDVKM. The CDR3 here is CATSGDRGLREQYF. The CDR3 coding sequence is TGTGCCACCTCCGGGGACAGGGGTTTGAGGGAGCAGTACTTC.

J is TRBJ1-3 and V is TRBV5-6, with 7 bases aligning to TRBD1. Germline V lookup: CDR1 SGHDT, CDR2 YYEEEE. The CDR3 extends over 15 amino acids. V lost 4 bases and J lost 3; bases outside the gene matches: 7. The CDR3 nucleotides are TGTGCCAGCAGCCCGGACAGGTTCTTTGGAAACACCATATATTTT. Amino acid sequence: CASSPDRFFGNTIYF.

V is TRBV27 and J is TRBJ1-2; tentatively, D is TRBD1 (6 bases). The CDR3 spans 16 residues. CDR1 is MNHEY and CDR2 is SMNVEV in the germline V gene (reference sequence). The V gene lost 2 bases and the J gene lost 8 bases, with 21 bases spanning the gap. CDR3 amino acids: CASSLIPLGGAGGYTF. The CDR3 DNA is TGTGCCAGCAGTTTAATTCCGTTGGGGGGGGCGGGAGGCTACACCTTC.

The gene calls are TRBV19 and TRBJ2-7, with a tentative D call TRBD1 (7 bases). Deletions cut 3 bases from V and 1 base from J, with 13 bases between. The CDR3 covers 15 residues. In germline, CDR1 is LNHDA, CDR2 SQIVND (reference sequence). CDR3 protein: CASSIGAGGSYEQYF. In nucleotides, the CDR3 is TGTGCCAGTAGTATCGGTGCAGGGGGGTCCTACGAGCAGTACTTC.

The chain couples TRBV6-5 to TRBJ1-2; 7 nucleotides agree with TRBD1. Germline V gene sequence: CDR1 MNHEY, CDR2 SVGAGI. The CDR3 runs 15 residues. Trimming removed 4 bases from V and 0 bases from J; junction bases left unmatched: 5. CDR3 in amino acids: CASSSQGIANYGYTF. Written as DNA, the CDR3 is TGTGCCAGCAGTTCACAGGGGATAGCTAACTATGGCTACACCTTC.

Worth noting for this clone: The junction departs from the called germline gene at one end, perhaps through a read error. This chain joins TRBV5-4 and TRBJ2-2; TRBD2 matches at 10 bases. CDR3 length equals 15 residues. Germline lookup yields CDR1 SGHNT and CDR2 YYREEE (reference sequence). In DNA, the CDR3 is TGTGCCAGCAGCTTGGGTAGCGGGGGGACCGGAGAGCTGTTTTTT. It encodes CASSLGSGGTGELFF.